One sample yielded the 30 T cell receptor beta chains listed below, sequenced in a study of CD8 T cell repertoires and HIV-1 epitope variants. The antigens for these receptors are not known. Only in-frame clones appear in the TCRdb table, and some are missing; sequencing was by immunoSEQ multiplex PCR. Among almost 4,500 clones listed, about 63% were seen once. The sequencing sample was made of cultured CD8+ T cells derived from PBMCs. Every receptor here comes from a male donor with HIV.

Notes on this clone: This same CDR3 is encoded by further DNA sequences in the sample. The rearrangement uses TRBV6-5 and TRBJ1-5; D gene ambiguous. CDR3 length equals 13 residues. The V end was cut by 8 bases, the J end by 0 bases, with 8 bases between. Per germline, CDR1 MNHEY and CDR2 SVGAGI. CDR3 sequence: CASSPYSNQPQHF. The CDR3 region has the DNA TGTGCCAGCTCGCCTTATAGCAATCAGCCCCAGCATTTT.

The chain uses TRBV7-9 and TRBJ1-1; D possibly corresponds to TRBD1 (5 bases). V lost 3 bases and J 0 bases, leaving 20 bases between the germline ends. Germline assignment: CDR1 SEHNR and CDR2 FQNEAQ (reference sequence). The CDR3 length is 18 residues. DNA of the CDR3: TGTGCCAGCAGCTTGGGCCTTGTTCTTGGGACCATGAACACTGAAGCTTTCTTT. Its protein product is CASSLGLVLGTMNTEAFF.

This clone has a handful of counts. This chain uses TRBV7-6 with TRBJ2-5, with TRBD1 identical over 8 bases. Germline CDR1 SGHVS, CDR2 FNYEAQ. The J segment lost 4 bases and the V segment lost 0 bases, leaving 10 bases of the junction unmatched. CDR3 length equals 17 residues. Here the CDR3 DNA reads TGTGCCAGCAGCTTAGCCCGGGACAGGAGTGGGAGAGAGACCCAGTACTTC. This translates into CASSLARDRSGRETQYF.

The gene calls are TRBV6-1 and TRBJ1-1; no definite D call. From germline, CDR1 is MNHNS and CDR2 SASEGT. Trimming shortened V by 5 bases and J by 0 bases, and 13 bases separated the two germline ends. The CDR3 has 15 residues. CDR3 sequence (DNA): TGTGCCAGCAGTACCTCCCCTTGGGTGAACACTGAAGCTTTCTTT. Translated, it gives CASSTSPWVNTEAFF.

The rearrangement joins TRBV7-9 to TRBJ2-1; TRBD2 matches at 12 bases. This CDR3 contains 16 residues. Trimming cost V 5 bases and J 10 bases; bases outside gene matches: 12. Germline V gene sequence: CDR1 SEHNR, CDR2 FQNEAQ (reference sequence). In DNA, the CDR3 is TGTGCCAGCAGCCCCCGGACTAGCGGGGCCTCCGGGGAGCAGTTCTTC. This codes for CASSPRTSGASGEQFF.

The CDR3 DNA follows: TGTGCCAGTAGTAACAGGGAGGACACTGAAGCTTTCTTT. It yields the protein CASSNREDTEAFF. The chain has TRBV19 and TRBJ1-1, with D possibly matching TRBD1 (6 bases). CDR3 size: 13 residues. Between the trimmed V and J ends, which lost 4 bases and 3 bases, there was a span of 9 bases. The germline gives CDR1 LNHDA, CDR2 SQIVND (reference sequence). Using reference TRBV19 and TRBJ1-1 for the parts outside the CDR3, the full variable domain is DGGITQSPKYLFRKEGQNVTLSCEQNLNHDAMYWYRQDPGQGLRLIYYSQIVNDFQKGDIAEGYSVSREKKESFPLTVTSAQKNPTAFYLCASSNREDTEAFFGQGTRLTVV.

This clone was seen a handful of times. The genes are TRBV11-2 and TRBJ1-1; D possibly corresponds to TRBD1 (6 bases). V was pared by 1 base and J by 7 bases, with 7 bases between. CDR1 SGHAT and CDR2 FQNNGV come from the germline V gene. The CDR3 sequence is 12 residues long. CDR3 protein: CASSLAQGEAFF. The CDR3 nucleotides are TGTGCCAGCAGCTTAGCACAGGGTGAAGCTTTCTTT.

The chain carries TRBV25-1 and TRBJ2-1; no reliable D call. V lost 8 bases, J lost 4 bases, and 3 bases lay in between. This CDR3 is 10 amino acids long. From germline, CDR1 is MGHDK and CDR2 SYGVNS. CDR3 residues: CASGYNEQFF. In DNA, the CDR3 is TGTGCCAGCGGGTACAATGAGCAGTTCTTC.

This clone was recorded only once. The CDR3 protein is CASSFGQSGEQYF. CDR3 bases: TGTGCCAGCAGCTTCGGACAGTCTGGCGAGCAGTACTTC. The rearrangement links TRBV5-4 to TRBJ2-7; D is perhaps TRBD1 (6 bases). The germline gives CDR1 SGHNT, CDR2 YYREEE (reference sequence). The CDR3 runs 13 residues. Trimming cost V 2 bases and J 6 bases, with 12 bases left between them.

The chain carries TRBV29-1 and TRBJ2-2; D call uncertain. CDR1 SQVTM and CDR2 ANQGSEA come from the germline V gene. The CDR3 is made up of 13 amino acids. V was trimmed by 3 bases and J by 0 bases, leaving 5 bases between them. CDR3 region: CSVDYANTGELFF. As DNA, the CDR3 is TGCAGCGTTGACTACGCGAACACCGGGGAGCTGTTTTTT.

This clone appeared a single time. The chain employs TRBV11-2 and TRBJ1-1; D uncertain. CDR1 and CDR2 from the germline V gene are SGHAT and FQNNGV. CDR3 length: 14 amino acids. Trimming removed 3 bases from V and 2 bases from J, with 10 bases in between. The DNA for the CDR3 is TGTGCCAGCAGCTTTAATGCGGTAAACACTGAAGCTTTCTTT. It specifies CASSFNAVNTEAFF.

The rearrangement links TRBV2 to TRBJ2-2, with TRBD1 as a possible D gene (5 bases). V gave up 3 bases and J gave up 5 bases, with 7 bases separating them. From germline, CDR1 is SNHLY and CDR2 FYNNEI. The CDR3 extends over 13 amino acids. In nucleotides, the CDR3 is TGTGCCAGCAGTGACAGGGCTACCGGGGAGCTGTTTTTT. Translated: CASSDRATGELFF.

Regarding this clone: Germline and junction disagree at one end, which may indicate a read error. This sequence joins TRBV19 and TRBJ2-6, with a possible D match to TRBD1 (6 bases). This CDR3 spans 16 amino acids. The germline gives CDR1 LNHDA, CDR2 SQIVND (reference sequence). The CDR3, as DNA: TGTGCCAGTAGTATAGATCAGGGGTCTGGGACCAACGTCCTGACTTTC. Encoded protein: CASSIDQGSGTNVLTF.

This clone has more than one count but fewer than ten. The chain carries TRBV27 and TRBJ2-7, with D possibly being TRBD1 or TRBD2 (5 bases each). Germline CDR1 is MNHEY and CDR2 is SMNVEV (reference sequence). V was trimmed by 2 bases and J by 6 bases, leaving 8 bases between them. The CDR3 has 12 residues. This CDR3 reads CASSLGGSEQYF. DNA for the CDR3: TGTGCCAGCAGTTTAGGGGGTAGCGAGCAGTACTTC.

Within the sample, this clone is medium-sized. The chain carries TRBV6-6 and TRBJ2-7; the D call may be TRBD1 or TRBD2 (5 bases each). The germline gives CDR1 MNHNY, CDR2 SVGAGI (reference sequence). The V gene lost 6 bases and the J gene lost 2 bases, with 14 bases spanning the gap. This CDR3 comprises 14 residues. The CDR3, as DNA: TGTGCCAGCAGCCCCGGGGCGATTACCTACGAGCAGTACTTC. It translates to CASSPGAITYEQYF.

The V gene is TRBV5-6, the J gene TRBJ1-6; D unclear. The CDR3 runs to 16 residues. Trimming cost V 0 bases and J 0 bases, with 7 bases left between them. Germline V gene lookup returns CDR1 SGHDT and CDR2 YYEEEE. The chain's CDR3 is CASSLDSSSYNSPLHF. The CDR3 DNA sequence: TGTGCCAGCAGCTTGGACAGTAGCTCCTATAATTCACCCCTCCACTTT.

The V and J genes are TRBV4-1 and TRBJ2-7, with no clear D. CDR3 length: 15 residues. CDR1 and CDR2 from the germline V gene are MGHRA and YSYEKL. The germline V and J ends were trimmed by 2 bases and 3 bases, with 14 bases remaining between them. The CDR3 DNA reads as TGCGCCAGCAGCCAATCCTTAGGATCTAACTACGAGCAGTACTTC. This gives the protein CASSQSLGSNYEQYF.

This clone was found once. This chain connects TRBV7-8 to TRBJ2-1; 14 bases are a match to TRBD2. Looked up from germline, CDR1 is SGHVS and CDR2 is FQNEAQ. The CDR3 is made up of 18 amino acids. The V and J ends lost 1 base and 7 bases, in that order; junction bases with no gene match: 9. CDR3 DNA sequence: TGTGCCAGCAGCTTAGTTAGCAGGACTAGCGGGGGGAGGAATGAGCAGTTCTTC. It codes for CASSLVSRTSGGRNEQFF.

This chain connects TRBV28 to TRBJ2-3; TRBD2 matches 8 bases. The CDR3 contains 15 residues. J gave up 2 bases and V 3 bases, and 4 bases lay outside the gene matches. Germline-derived CDR1 and CDR2 are MDHEN and SYDVKM. This CDR3 reads CASSFGREDTDTQYF. The CDR3 DNA reads TGTGCCAGCAGTTTTGGGCGGGAGGACACAGATACGCAGTATTTT.

This clone was seen more than once but under ten times. The CDR3 coding sequence is TGTGCCAGCAGGCCCCGGGGGGCCGGGGAGCTGTTTTTT. Translating it yields CASRPRGAGELFF. The gene calls are TRBV27 and TRBJ2-2; the match to TRBD2 covers 7 bases. CDR1 MNHEY and CDR2 SMNVEV come from the germline V gene (reference sequence). This CDR3 has 13 residues. V lost 6 bases and J lost 6; bases outside the gene matches: 4.

The CDR3: CASSLPGFDPEAFF. The CDR3 nucleotides read TGTGCCAGCAGTTTACCAGGTTTCGACCCTGAAGCTTTCTTT. The V gene is TRBV28, the J gene TRBJ1-1; unclear D gene. Trimming took off 2 bases at V and 6 bases at J, with 13 bases between the two ends. Germline V gene lookup returns CDR1 MDHEN and CDR2 SYDVKM. The CDR3 length is 14 residues.

This clone was recorded a few times. V usage is TRBV28 and J usage is TRBJ2-7, with D perhaps matching TRBD1 or TRBD2 (5 bases each). Germline CDR1 MDHEN, CDR2 SYDVKM. The CDR3 is made up of 14 amino acids. Trimming took off 3 bases at V and 5 bases at J, with 14 bases between the two ends. The CDR3 sequence: CASSFVSGTDEQYF. The DNA of the CDR3 is TGTGCCAGCAGTTTCGTATCAGGGACCGACGAGCAGTACTTC.

The chain couples TRBV6-1 to TRBJ1-2, with 7 positions matching TRBD1. The CDR3 is 13 residues long. Germline loops: CDR1 MNHNS, CDR2 SASEGT. V dropped 5 bases and J dropped 8; count of bases not matched to a gene: 8. CDR3 sequence reads: CASSFDRVGGYTF. The CDR3 nucleotides are TGTGCCAGCAGTTTTGACAGGGTGGGAGGCTACACCTTC.

The chain carries TRBV6-4 and TRBJ2-7; unclear D gene. Trimming removed 7 bases from V and 7 bases from J, with 14 bases in between. Germline-derived CDR1 and CDR2 are MRHNA and SNTAGT. The CDR3 sequence is 12 residues long. The CDR3 DNA follows: TGTGCCAGCACCCCTTACCCCTGGGAGCAGTACTTC. Its translation is CASTPYPWEQYF.

This chain links TRBV29-1 with TRBJ1-1; 7 bases line up with TRBD1. This CDR3 region has 12 residues. The junction had 4 bases not matched to a gene; V was cut back by 5 bases and J by 4 bases. From germline, CDR1 is SQVTM and CDR2 ANQGSEA. The chain's CDR3 is CSVQGEVTEAFF. The CDR3 coding sequence is TGCAGCGTTCAGGGGGAGGTCACTGAAGCTTTCTTT.

The chain carries TRBV28 and TRBJ2-7; no reliable D call. V was cut by 3 bases and J by 2 bases, with 29 bases left in between. Germline assignment: CDR1 MDHEN and CDR2 SYDVKM. CDR3 length equals 20 residues. The CDR3 DNA follows: TGTGCCAGCAGTTTCCCCCCCCCTAGTCCCAATACACCTACCACCTACGAGCAGTACTTC. This sequence encodes CASSFPPPSPNTPTTYEQYF.

The J gene is TRBJ2-1, the V gene TRBV27; D unresolved. The CDR3 extends over 13 amino acids. With 2 bases removed from V and 6 bases from J, the gap between germline ends came to 8 bases. Germline CDR1 and CDR2: MNHEY and SMNVEV (reference sequence). In nucleotides, the CDR3 is TGTGCCAGCAGTTTAGGCCTAGTCAATGAGCAGTTCTTC. This translates into CASSLGLVNEQFF.

The chain combines TRBV19 with TRBJ2-2; D remains unclear. Germline V lookup: CDR1 LNHDA, CDR2 SQIVND (reference sequence). The CDR3 is made up of 10 amino acids. The germline V and J ends were trimmed by 10 bases and 6 bases, with 6 bases remaining between them. CDR3 in DNA: TGTGCCACCAGCGCCGGGGAGCTGTTTTTT. This encodes CATSAGELFF.

The table lists this clone with a count of one. The chain employs TRBV7-1 and TRBJ2-1; possible D gene TRBD1, 9 bases. TRBV7-1 qualifies as an ORF whose function is uncertain. This CDR3 is built from 16 residues. The V and J ends lost 4 bases and 0 bases respectively, with 13 bases between them. The CDR3 here is CASSLAGQGSYNEQFF. The CDR3, as DNA: TGTGCCAGCAGCTTAGCGGGACAGGGCTCCTACAATGAGCAGTTCTTC.

The V call is TRBV7-8, the J call TRBJ1-1; D is unclear. Trimming removed 5 bases at V and 4 bases at J, with 11 bases between. The CDR3 contains 13 residues. Germline V gene lookup returns CDR1 SGHVS and CDR2 FQNEAQ. CDR3 DNA: TGTGCCAGCAGCGCAACACAAAGCACTGAAGCTTTCTTT. Translated, it gives CASSATQSTEAFF.